The following is a T cell receptor (beta chain) sequence with its context. Its antigen specificity is not known. Base quality data are lacking; no much larger clone is found one base away. The CDR3 regions of human TCRbeta chains were subjected to immunosequencing. Regarding the original processing steps: TCRs in the repertoires were compared against a reference library of SARS-CoV-2-specific TCRs that had been generated with the MIRA antigen-specificity platform. Breadth meant the fraction of unique TCRs that were SARS-CoV-2-associated, whereas depth meant the fraction of total T cells that were SARS-CoV-2-associated. Using the MIRA data, each spike-specific TCR was assigned both to the spike region to which the TCR was reactive and to a CD4 or CD8 class. Log10-transformed breadth and depth values were compared by one-way ANOVA with Sidak's multiple comparisons tests. TCRdb obtained this table from immuneACCESS and retained in-frame rearrangements with V and J assigned. These tables miss some clones; where compared with another copy, unresolved V genes account for less than half of the shortfall, and the remainder is unexplained. Clonal size and the V and J genes are those of that table, whereas D and trimming came from the DNA. The sample table contains fewer than 150,000 clones; only one count was recorded for roughly nine tenths of them. The ten largest clones add up to about 9.9% of the sample.

This specimen comes from a study of T cell responses to AZD1222 COVID-19 vaccine (dated by TCRdb to 2020 to 2022). For the wider study: A total of 230 to 250 trial participants underwent TCR sequencing, of whom roughly 210 had received two doses of AZD1222 and about 26 had received two doses of the MenACWY control vaccine. Trial participants were enrolled by age into 18-55, 56-69 and 70-plus year subgroups, with approximately 150, 28 and 58 TCR-sequenced participants respectively.

The paper as a whole reports these results and caveats: The 56-69-year group was small, and its depth increase did not reach significance, likely because of low power. Conclusions about previously exposed vaccinees are limited, since just five to seven AZD1222 recipients were seropositive for SARS-CoV-2 at baseline. Epitopes outside the regions mutated in the B.1.351 and B.1.1.7 variants were reportedly recognized by nearly half of the unique spike-specific TCRs. Participants were mostly white British, with more females than males. The authors suggested clonal diversity may have been underestimated. Vaccine-associated CD4 TCRs spanned the whole spike protein, with dominant responses in regions 160-218 and 743-854. No day 14 peak-response samples were available, so repertoires were characterized only after the peak T cell response. After two AZD1222 doses, spike-specific TCR breadth and depth were significantly higher than at day 0 and than in MenACWY recipients.

The V and J ends are trimmed by 3 bases and 2 bases, leaving 11 bases between them. The germline V gene gives CDR1 as SGDLS and CDR2 as YYNGEE. The CDR3 starts with the cysteine, ends with the phenylalanine, and has 14 residues. The retained sequence is limited to the CDR3, 42 bases, with the frame set at the first base. The time point label for this specimen denotes: about 28 days (+/-7) after the second vaccine dose. AZD1222 recipients with second doses at about 4 weeks or about 12 weeks were pooled, because spike-specific TCR depth and breadth did not differ between schedules. Samples from vaccinated people were obtained from the UK trials COV001 and COV002, which included a single-blind randomized controlled phase 2/3 trial of AZD1222 (ChAdOx1 nCoV-19) in healthy adults. For TCRbeta chain sequencing, PBMC samples were collected from trial participants at day 0 and at day 28 after the second dose.

Sequenced material: peripheral blood, taken 28 days after the second AZD1222 dose. This sequence uses TRBV9 and TRBJ1-2; the D gene is perhaps TRBD1, on 5 matching bases. This TCR derives from an adult who received the AZD1222 COVID-19 vaccine. The CDR3 reads as follows: CASSGDSSNYGYTF. The sequenced DNA is TGTGCCAGCAGCGGAGACAGTTCCAACTATGGCTACACCTTC. The variable domain in full, with residues beyond the CDR3 obtained from the reference TRBV9 and TRBJ1-2 genes, is DSGVTQTPKHLITATGQRVTLRCSPRSGDLSVYWYQQSLDQGLQFLIQYYNGEERAKGNILERFSAQQFPDLHSELNLSSLELGDSALYFCASSGDSSNYGYTFGSGTRLTVV.